This T cell receptor beta chain emerged from a study of post-analysis software for immune sequencing data. Broader study findings: Elevated frequency relative to controls characterized four or five TRBV segments in patients, TRBV5-6, TRBV5-1 and TRBV20-1 among them. There was significantly lower normalized Chao1 diversity in multiple sclerosis patients than in controls.

Prepared libraries of TCR beta cDNA carried unique molecular identifiers. Starting from around 1 to 10 million T cells, the study yielded roughly 0.5 million cDNA molecules. TCRdb passed the PCR reads through MiXCR, listing each CDR3 protein once. The data contain about 540,000 distinct CDR3 sequences, 34% of them singletons. In germline, CDR1 is SGHRS, CDR2 YFSETQ. V was cut by 6 bases and J by 6 bases, with 14 bases left in between. This CDR3 is 13 amino acids long. This clonotype was detected a few times. The target antigen is unknown. The sequence derives from a girl younger than 18 with multiple sclerosis. The sequenced material came from blood. The chain employs TRBV5-1 and TRBJ2-3; D not certain. The CDR3 is CASISDSADTQYF. In DNA, the CDR3 is TGCGCCAGCATCTCAGATAGTGCGGATACGCAGTATTTT. Looking up the rest from reference TRBV5-1 and TRBJ2-3 gives the full variable domain: KAGVTQTPRYLIKTRGQQVTLSCSPISGHRSVSWYQQTPGQGLQFLFEYFSETQRNKGNFPGRFSGRQFSNSRSEMNVSTLELGDSALYLCASISDSADTQYFGPGTRLTVL.